These 21 T cell receptor beta chains were all obtained from the same sample, sequenced in a study of CD8 T cell repertoires and HIV-1 epitope variants. No cognate antigen is known for these TCRs. Some clones are missing from TCRdb's copy, which holds only in-frame ones; the method was immunoSEQ multiplex PCR. The data hold 5,000 or so clones, with around 73% observed a single time. Sequenced sample: cultured CD8+ T cells derived from PBMCs. These receptors came from a male donor with HIV.

CDR3 sequence reads: CASSVRGDDTEAFF. CDR3 nucleotides: TGTGCCAGCAGCGTAAGGGGGGACGACACTGAAGCTTTCTTT. The rearrangement uses TRBV9 and TRBJ1-1; a weak D match, TRBD1 (6 bases). V was pared by 1 base and J by 3 bases, with 10 bases between. The CDR3 sequence is 14 residues long. Germline CDR1 and CDR2: SGDLS and YYNGEE.

The genes are TRBV7-9 and TRBJ2-2; D is unresolved. Trimming pared 6 bases from V and 2 bases from J, leaving 4 bases between. From germline, CDR1 is SEHNR and CDR2 FQNEAQ (reference sequence). The CDR3 has 12 amino acids. The CDR3 loop reads CASRANTGELFF. As DNA, the CDR3 is TGTGCCAGCAGAGCAAACACCGGGGAGCTGTTTTTT.

The table lists this clone with a count of one. V usage is TRBV6-5 and J usage is TRBJ2-1, with TRBD2 matching over 7 bases. CDR3 length: 16 amino acids. Germline lookup yields CDR1 MNHEY and CDR2 SVGAGI. Unmatched junction bases numbered 11, after V lost 2 bases and J lost 7 bases. CDR3 protein: CASSYTPSGAKNEQFF. The CDR3 region has the DNA TGTGCCAGCAGTTACACCCCGAGCGGGGCTAAGAATGAGCAGTTCTTC.

This sequence joins TRBV10-3 and TRBJ1-1; no definite D call. CDR3 size: 14 residues. Trimming pared 6 bases from V and 6 bases from J, leaving 17 bases between. Per germline, CDR1 ENHRY and CDR2 SYGVKD. The CDR3 protein is CAIRDPMKRSEAFF. CDR3 coding DNA: TGTGCCATCAGGGACCCGATGAAGAGATCTGAAGCTTTCTTT.

The V call is TRBV9, the J call TRBJ2-3; tentative D call: TRBD2 (7 bases). The CDR3 consists of 16 residues. V lost 0 bases to trimming and J lost 0 bases, with 11 bases between them. Looked up from germline, CDR1 is SGDLS and CDR2 is YYNGEE. The CDR3 loop reads CASSVGGGASTDTQYF. Here the CDR3 DNA reads TGTGCCAGCAGCGTAGGAGGGGGGGCTAGCACAGATACGCAGTATTTT.

The chain is built from TRBV5-4 and TRBJ2-7; D not certain. Germline loops: CDR1 SGHNT, CDR2 YYREEE (reference sequence). Deletions cut 0 bases from V and 0 bases from J, with 7 bases between. The CDR3 has 14 amino acids. CDR3 in amino acids: CASSLEWSSYEQYF. In DNA, the CDR3 is TGTGCCAGCAGCTTGGAATGGAGCTCCTACGAGCAGTACTTC.

The gene calls are TRBV6-5 and TRBJ1-4; no reliable D call. CDR3 length equals 15 residues. Between the trimmed V and J ends, which lost 6 bases and 0 bases, there was a span of 11 bases. Germline CDR1 and CDR2: MNHEY and SVGAGI. The DNA of the CDR3 is TGTGCCAGCAGCCCCTACACTTCAACTAATGAAAAACTGTTTTTT. It yields the protein CASSPYTSTNEKLFF.

The gene calls are TRBV5-1 and TRBJ1-1; D unclear. Between the trimmed V and J ends, which lost 0 bases and 1 base, there was a span of 13 bases. Germline V gives CDR1 SGHRS, CDR2 YFSETQ. The CDR3 length is 16 residues. The CDR3 DNA follows: TGCGCCAGCAGCTTGGCCTTCTCTGGGTCGAACACTGAAGCTTTCTTT. Translation: CASSLAFSGSNTEAFF.

The chain uses TRBV6-5 and TRBJ2-3; tentative D call: TRBD2 (5 bases). Germline V gives CDR1 MNHEY, CDR2 SVGAGI. This CDR3 is 14 amino acids long. V dropped 5 bases and J dropped 8 bases, with 17 bases sitting between them. The CDR3 loop reads CASSPGLRDGTQYF. DNA for the CDR3: TGTGCCAGCAGTCCTGGACTGAGAGACGGTACGCAGTATTTT.

The V and J genes are TRBV5-1 and TRBJ2-7; 9 nucleotides line up with TRBD1. The germline V gene encodes CDR1 SGHRS and CDR2 YFSETQ. This CDR3 region has 13 residues. With 4 bases clipped from V and 8 bases from J, the junction kept 7 bases outside the gene matches. The CDR3 DNA sequence: TGCGCCAGCAGCCCTGGGACAGGGCAAAAGCAGTACTTC. Residues: CASSPGTGQKQYF.

This chain joins TRBV7-9 and TRBJ1-2; 7 bases are shared with TRBD1. This CDR3 has 15 amino acids. The V gene end was trimmed by 5 bases and the J gene end by 3 bases; junction bases not matched to a gene: 9. Germline V CDR1 and CDR2: SEHNR, FQNEAQ (reference sequence). CDR3: CASSQQGTEDYGYTF. The CDR3 DNA reads TGTGCCAGCAGCCAACAGGGGACGGAAGACTATGGCTACACCTTC.

The CDR3 spells CASSQEVEWTGYGYTF. DNA of the CDR3: TGCGCCAGCAGCCAAGAAGTGGAGTGGACAGGGTATGGCTACACCTTC. The chain is built from TRBV4-3 and TRBJ1-2; TRBD1 matches 8 bases. Germline loops: CDR1 LGHNA, CDR2 YSLEER. This CDR3 is built from 16 residues. The J segment lost 5 bases and the V segment lost 0 bases, leaving 8 bases of the junction unmatched.

V is TRBV15 and J is TRBJ2-2; 16 bases are shared with TRBD2. The germline V gene has CDR1 LNHNV and CDR2 YYDKDF (reference sequence). The trim removed 5 bases at V and 4 bases at J, leaving 7 bases unmatched. The CDR3 has 18 amino acids. In DNA form, the CDR3 reads TGTGCCACCAGCCCCGGGACTAGCGGGGGGGCCGGCACCGGGGAGCTGTTTTTT. Its translation: CATSPGTSGGAGTGELFF.

This clone was observed a few times. V is TRBV5-6 and J is TRBJ2-7; D may be TRBD1 (5 bases). Germline loops: CDR1 SGHDT, CDR2 YYEEEE. The CDR3 is 16 residues long. Trimming took 4 bases from V and 2 from J, leaving 19 bases between them. In DNA, the CDR3 is TGTGCCAGCAGCCACACAGTGGGGCAGTTAACCTACGAGCAGTACTTC. Protein: CASSHTVGQLTYEQYF.

This clone was observed a handful of times. The chain combines TRBV29-1 with TRBJ2-1; TRBD1 matches at 9 bases. The ends lost 2 bases at V and 6 bases at J; junction bases unmatched: 11. This CDR3 spans 16 amino acids. Germline V lookup: CDR1 SQVTM, CDR2 ANQGSEA. The CDR3, as DNA: TGCAGCGTTGAATGGTATTGGACAGGGGAGTCCAATGAGCAGTTCTTC. Translated: CSVEWYWTGESNEQFF.

This sequence joins TRBV13 and TRBJ2-7; D may match TRBD1 or TRBD2 (5 bases each). Deletions cut 3 bases from V and 0 bases from J, with 15 bases between. The germline CDR1 and CDR2 sequences are PRHDT and FYEKMQ (reference sequence). This CDR3 is built from 16 residues. CDR3 loop: CASSLGPPTASYEQYF. CDR3 sequence (DNA): TGTGCCAGCAGCTTGGGACCGCCGACTGCCTCCTACGAGCAGTACTTC.

The J gene is TRBJ2-1, the V gene TRBV10-3, with 11 bases lining up with TRBD1. The CDR3 runs to 14 residues. The junction had 6 bases not matched to a gene; V was cut back by 6 bases and J by 8 bases. In germline, CDR1 is ENHRY, CDR2 SYGVKD. CDR3 coding DNA: TGTGCCATCAGGAGGGGACAGGGGGTCGATGAGCAGTTCTTC. Translating it yields CAIRRGQGVDEQFF.

The gene calls are TRBV19 and TRBJ2-2; D is uncertain. The CDR3 totals 16 residues. V gave up 0 bases and J gave up 1 base, with 9 bases separating them. Germline V gene lookup returns CDR1 LNHDA and CDR2 SQIVND (reference sequence). The CDR3 sequence: CASSIDLRGNTGELFF. The CDR3 DNA is TGTGCCAGTAGTATAGATCTTCGTGGGAACACCGGGGAGCTGTTTTTT.

The rearrangement uses TRBV19 and TRBJ2-1; the D gene is possibly TRBD1 (6 bases). Trimming pared 5 bases from V and 8 bases from J, leaving 13 bases between. This CDR3 region has 13 residues. Looked up from germline, CDR1 is LNHDA and CDR2 is SQIVND (reference sequence). The CDR3 DNA follows: TGTGCCAGTAGTCCCTCAGGGGTCCATGAGCAGTTCTTC. This gives the protein CASSPSGVHEQFF.

The chain couples TRBV2 to TRBJ1-5, with D hard to call. Germline V gives CDR1 SNHLY, CDR2 FYNNEI. CDR3 size: 16 residues. V gave up 6 bases and J gave up 3 bases, with 18 bases separating them. This CDR3 is CASSGPVTLSNQPQHF. As DNA, the CDR3 is TGTGCCAGCAGCGGTCCGGTAACGCTCTCCAATCAGCCCCAGCATTTT.

The chain carries TRBV6-5 and TRBJ2-7; 7 bases match TRBD1. Trimming took 0 bases from V and 2 from J; bases not matched to a gene: 1. Germline CDR1 MNHEY, CDR2 SVGAGI. The CDR3 length is 14 residues. The CDR3 here is CASSYSDRPYEQYF. The CDR3 DNA is TGTGCCAGCAGTTACTCGGACAGGCCCTACGAGCAGTACTTC.